This T cell receptor (beta chain) was observed in a study of T-cell memory formation after mild COVID-19. Study-level results: Clones shrinking from day 15 to 85 showed even CD4/CD8 mixes; later expanders tilted CD4+.

Concerning this clonotype itself: What it binds is unknown.

Constant-segment primers were used for 5'RACE, and the resulting TCR alpha and TCR beta cDNA libraries carried sample barcodes and UMIs. TCRdb used MiXCR to reprocess the 5' RACE reads, holding one entry per CDR3 protein. Of approximately 190,000 distinct CDR3 sequences in the sample, about 18% were seen once. Looked up from germline, CDR1 is MNHEY and CDR2 is SVGAGI. The V gene lost 6 bases and the J gene lost 0 bases, with 18 bases spanning the gap. This CDR3 region has 17 residues. The rearrangement joins TRBV6-5 to TRBJ1-3; no reliable D call. The TCR comes from an adult woman who had mild COVID-19 (a few samples of this study predate the infection). Cell type and time point are not known. The sequencing input was PBMCs or a T cell subset sorted from them (not recorded which). DNA for the CDR3: TGTGCCAGCAGGGGATACAGCTCCCTGATCTCTGGAAACACCATATATTTT. The encoded protein is CASRGYSSLISGNTIYF.